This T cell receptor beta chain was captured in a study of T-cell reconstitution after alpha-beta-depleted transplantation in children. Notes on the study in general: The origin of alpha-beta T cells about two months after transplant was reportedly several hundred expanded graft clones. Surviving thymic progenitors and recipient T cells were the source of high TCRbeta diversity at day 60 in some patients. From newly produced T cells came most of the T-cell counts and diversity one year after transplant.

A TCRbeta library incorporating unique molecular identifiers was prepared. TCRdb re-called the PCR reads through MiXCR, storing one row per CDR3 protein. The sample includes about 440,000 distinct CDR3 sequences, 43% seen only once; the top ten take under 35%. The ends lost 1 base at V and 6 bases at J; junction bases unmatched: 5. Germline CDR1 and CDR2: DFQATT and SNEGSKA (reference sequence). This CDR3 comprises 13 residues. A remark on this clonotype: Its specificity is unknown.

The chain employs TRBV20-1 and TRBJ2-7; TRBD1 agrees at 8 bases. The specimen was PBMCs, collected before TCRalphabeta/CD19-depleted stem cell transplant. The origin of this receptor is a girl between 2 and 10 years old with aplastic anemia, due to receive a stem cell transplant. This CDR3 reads CSARGTGLGEQYF. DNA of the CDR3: TGCAGTGCTAGAGGGACAGGGCTTGGCGAGCAGTACTTC.